A single sample gave rise to the 5 T cell receptor beta chains below, sequenced in a study of blood T cells in healthy people across ages. Sample-barcoded 5' priming and a J-beta primer mix drove a second PCR of roughly 7 to 11 cycles. In TCRdb, the 5' RACE reads were re-called with MiXCR into one record per CDR3 protein. The table includes 1.5 million to 2 million distinct CDR3 sequences, 30% to 35% detected once. Sequenced: blood. These receptors were taken from a woman in her twenties or thirties in good health.

Points on this clonotype: One end of the junction fails to match germline, which may point to a read error. The CDR3 coding sequence is TGTGCCAGCAGTTTAGCGGGACTAGCGGGAGCCCAAACCAAAAACATTCAGTACTTC. Translated, it gives CASSLAGLAGAQTKNIQYF. This chain links TRBV11-1 with TRBJ2-4; 14 nucleotides match TRBD2. CDR3 length equals 19 residues. Germline V CDR1 and CDR2: SGHAT, FQDESV (reference sequence).

The chain has TRBV9 and TRBJ2-1, with 8 bases that match TRBD2. The CDR3 sequence is 16 residues long. The germline CDR1 and CDR2 sequences are SGDLS and YYNGEE. V shed 4 bases, J shed 5 bases, and the junction held 11 bases outside the gene matches. The CDR3 spells CASSLKGAAGDNEQFF. The CDR3 bases are TGTGCCAGCAGCCTGAAGGGAGCAGCGGGAGACAATGAGCAGTTCTTC.

Of note for this clonotype: One end of the junction varies from germline; a read error may be responsible. The chain couples TRBV10-1 to TRBJ2-4; the D is unclear. Looked up from germline, CDR1 is WNHNN and CDR2 is SYGVQD (reference sequence). This CDR3 is built from 8 residues. CDR3 in amino acids: CPCPDQYF. The CDR3 coding sequence is TGTCCCTGCCCGGACCAGTACTTC.

The chain has TRBV15 and TRBJ1-2; D ambiguous. The germline V gene encodes CDR1 LNHNV and CDR2 YYDKDF (reference sequence). This CDR3 comprises 14 residues. Trimming removed 3 bases at V and 8 bases at J, with 16 bases between. CDR3 amino acids: CATSSPRRPWGYTF. In DNA form, the CDR3 reads TGTGCCACCAGCAGCCCCCGGCGCCCTTGGGGCTACACCTTC. The entire variable domain, with the rest obtained from reference TRBV15 and TRBJ1-2, is as follows: DAMVIQNPRYQVTQFGKPVTLSCSQTLNHNVMYWYQQKSSQAPKLLFHYYDKDFNNEADTPDNFQSRRPNTSFCFLDIRSPGLGDTAMYLCATSSPRRPWGYTFGSGTRLTVV.

The CDR3, as DNA: TGTGCCAGCAGCTTAGGGCCGTCATTAGGACCGTTTTTT. It encodes CASSLGPSLGPFF. The chain is built from TRBV7-6 and TRBJ1-4, with no clear D. V was cut by 1 base and J by 16 bases, with 16 bases left in between. Germline V gene lookup returns CDR1 SGHVS and CDR2 FNYEAQ. The CDR3 covers 13 residues.